These 7 T cell receptor beta chains share one sample of origin, sequenced in a study of T and B cells in COVID-19 patients. From blood, 250-500 ng of genomic DNA served as TRB template. BIOMED2 TRB-A/B primer pools were used in multiplex TRB PCR. Each CDR3 protein gets one entry after TCRdb re-called the multiplex PCR reads with MiXCR. The data show approximately 20,000 distinct CDR3 sequences, approximately 29% seen once. Sequenced sample: blood. Receptor source: a human donor who had recovered from COVID-19.

The chain uses TRBV6-5 and TRBJ2-7, with 11 bases matching TRBD2. The trim removed 6 bases at V and 6 bases at J, leaving 13 bases unmatched. Per the germline V gene, CDR1 is MNHEY and CDR2 is SVGAGI. The CDR3 has 16 residues. CDR3 residues: CASRGVGTSGGVEQYF. CDR3 DNA sequence: TGTGCCAGCAGGGGGGTAGGGACTAGCGGAGGCGTCGAGCAGTACTTC.

The V gene is TRBV12-3 or TRBV12-4, the J gene TRBJ2-5, with D maybe TRBD1 (7 bases). CDR3 length: 15 residues. The germline V and J ends were trimmed by 6 bases and 4 bases, with 18 bases remaining between them. Here the CDR3 reads CASRAQGRWGETQYF. DNA of the CDR3: TGTGCCAGCAGGGCACAGGGGAGGTGGGGAGAGACCCAGTACTTC.

J is TRBJ2-1 and V is TRBV12-3 or TRBV12-4; 12 nucleotides align to TRBD2. V was clipped by 6 bases and J by 9 bases; unmatched bases: 6. CDR3 size: 14 residues. Here the CDR3 reads CASSRLAGVGEQFF. CDR3 coding DNA: TGTGCCAGCAGCCGACTAGCGGGAGTAGGTGAGCAGTTCTTC.

This clonotype was recorded many times. The chain links TRBV6-5 to TRBJ2-1; 7 nucleotides match TRBD2. Germline trimming cut 0 bases from V and 7 bases from J; bases unmatched to any gene: 3. CDR1 and CDR2 from the germline V gene are MNHEY and SVGAGI. The CDR3 is 14 amino acids. CDR3 residues: CASSYSASGNEQFF. The DNA for the CDR3 is TGTGCCAGCAGTTACTCGGCTAGCGGAAATGAGCAGTTCTTC.

The table lists this clonotype with a few counts. This rearrangement joins TRBV7-9 to TRBJ1-3; TRBD1 matches 7 bases. J was trimmed by 2 bases and V by 7 bases; bases with no gene match: 8. Germline CDR1 reads SEHNR; CDR2 reads FQNEAQ (reference sequence). This CDR3 comprises 15 residues. CDR3 DNA: TGTGCCAGCACTCCGACAGGGCTTACTGGAAACACCATATATTTT. Amino acid sequence: CASTPTGLTGNTIYF.

The DNA of the CDR3 is TGTGCCAGCTCACCACCCGGGACACGCAATCAGCCCCAGCATTTT. This encodes CASSPPGTRNQPQHF. The chain carries TRBV18 and TRBJ1-5; TRBD1 might be the D (6 bases). The CDR3 runs 15 residues. Germline V lookup: CDR1 KGHSH, CDR2 LQKENI. Trimming shortened V by 0 bases and J by 2 bases, and 8 bases separated the two germline ends.

The chain combines TRBV30 with TRBJ1-2, with D unresolved. The CDR3 totals 11 residues. Germline-derived CDR1 and CDR2 are GTSNPN and SVGIG (reference sequence). The V end was cut by 2 bases, the J end by 9 bases, with 10 bases between. CDR3 coding DNA: TGTGCCTGGAGTTCCCGGCCGAGCTACACCTTC. This translates into CAWSSRPSYTF.